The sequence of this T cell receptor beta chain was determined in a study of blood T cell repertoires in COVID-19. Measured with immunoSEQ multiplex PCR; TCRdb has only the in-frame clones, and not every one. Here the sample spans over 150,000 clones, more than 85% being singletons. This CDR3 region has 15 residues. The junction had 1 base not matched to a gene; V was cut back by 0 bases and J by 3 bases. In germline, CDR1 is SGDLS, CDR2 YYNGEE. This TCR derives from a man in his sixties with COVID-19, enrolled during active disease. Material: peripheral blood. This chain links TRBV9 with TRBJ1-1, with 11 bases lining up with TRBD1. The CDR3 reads CASSVGGQGDTEAFF. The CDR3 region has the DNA TGTGCCAGCAGCGTAGGGGGACAGGGGGACACTGAAGCTTTCTTT.